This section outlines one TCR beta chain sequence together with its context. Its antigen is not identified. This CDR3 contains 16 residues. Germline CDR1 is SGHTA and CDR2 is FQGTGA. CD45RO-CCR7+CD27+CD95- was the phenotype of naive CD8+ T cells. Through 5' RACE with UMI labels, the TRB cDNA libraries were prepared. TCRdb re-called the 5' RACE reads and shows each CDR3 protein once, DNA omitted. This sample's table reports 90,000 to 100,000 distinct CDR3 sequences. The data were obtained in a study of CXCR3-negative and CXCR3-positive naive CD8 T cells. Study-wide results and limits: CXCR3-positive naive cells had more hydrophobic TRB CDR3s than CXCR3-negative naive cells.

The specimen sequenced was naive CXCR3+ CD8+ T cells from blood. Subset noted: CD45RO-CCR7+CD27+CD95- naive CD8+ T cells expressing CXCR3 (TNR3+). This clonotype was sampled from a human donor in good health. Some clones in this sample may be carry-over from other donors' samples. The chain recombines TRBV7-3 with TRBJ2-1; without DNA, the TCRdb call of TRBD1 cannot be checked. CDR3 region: CASRGSGTGNYNEQFF.